The 23 T cell receptor beta chains below were found in one sample sequenced in a study of breast tumors, draining lymph nodes, adjacent tissues. TCRdb analysed the multiplex PCR reads with MiXCR anew, one entry per CDR3 protein. The sample records 150,000 to 200,000 distinct CDR3 sequences, approximately 30% being singletons. The lymph nodes were axillary draining lymph nodes from breast cancer patients. The sample was axillary lymph node tissue. The receptors shown here come from a female donor with breast cancer. Some clones in this sample may be carry-over from other donors' samples.

Written as DNA, the CDR3 is TGTGCCAGCAGTTTCGTCGGAGGGCAGTACTTC. Its translation: CASSFVGGQYF. V and J are TRBV6-2 or TRBV6-3 and TRBJ2-7, with D perhaps TRBD2 (5 bases). V was cut by 4 bases and J by 9 bases, with 10 bases left in between. CDR1 is MNHEY and CDR2 is SVGEGT in the germline V gene. The CDR3 loop spans 11 amino acids.

This clonotype occurred many times. A read error may explain this, as a much larger clone is one base away. This chain links TRBV12-3 or TRBV12-4 with TRBJ2-7, with D possibly called TRBD1 or TRBD2 (5 bases each). The CDR3 spans 14 residues. Deletions cut 3 bases from V and 7 bases from J, with 16 bases between. The CDR3 bases are TGTGCCAGCAGTTTCGGGACGGGTGTAGGAGAGCAGTACTTC. Encoded protein: CASSFGTGVGEQYF.

At least ten counts were recorded for this clonotype. The chain combines TRBV20-1 with TRBJ2-3; a possible D gene is TRBD2 (6 bases). With 5 bases removed from V and 5 bases from J, the gap between germline ends came to 8 bases. Germline V lookup: CDR1 DFQATT, CDR2 SNEGSKA (reference sequence). The CDR3 spans 11 residues. The CDR3 reads CSARAGDTQYF. In DNA, the CDR3 is TGCAGTGCTCGAGCGGGAGATACGCAGTATTTT.

This clonotype occurred many times. This chain joins TRBV7-9 and TRBJ2-1, with 14 bases identical to TRBD2. V shed 5 bases and J 4 bases; nucleotides not matched to a gene: 10. The V gene's germline CDR1 is SEHNR and CDR2 FQNEAQ (reference sequence). This CDR3 spans 18 amino acids. CDR3 in DNA: TGTGCCAGCAGCCCCGGGACTAGCGGGGGTGATACGTACAATGAGCAGTTCTTC. Its translation: CASSPGTSGGDTYNEQFF.

In DNA form, the CDR3 reads TGCGCCAGCAGCTTGGCTTCCGGGGATGGAAACACCTTC. It encodes CASSLASGDGNTF. V gene TRBV5-1 combines with J gene TRBJ1-2; no firm D call. Trimming removed 0 bases at V and 12 bases at J, with 15 bases between. Germline V gives CDR1 SGHRS, CDR2 YFSETQ. The CDR3 length is 13 residues. The full variable domain, its missing parts supplied by reference TRBV5-1 and TRBJ1-2, is KAGVTQTPRYLIKTRGQQVTLSCSPISGHRSVSWYQQTPGQGLQFLFEYFSETQRNKGNFPGRFSGRQFSNSRSEMNVSTLELGDSALYLCASSLASGDGNTFGSGTRLTVV.

This clonotype was detected many times. The chain recombines TRBV4-2 with TRBJ1-2, with D tentatively TRBD1 (6 bases). There are 13 residues in the CDR3. Trimming pared 3 bases from V and 8 bases from J, leaving 13 bases between. CDR1 and CDR2 from the germline V gene are LGHNA and YNFKEQ. This CDR3 is CASSHETGKGYTF. DNA for the CDR3: TGTGCCAGCAGCCATGAGACAGGAAAAGGCTACACCTTC.

The chain combines TRBV11-2 with TRBJ2-7, with a weak D call TRBD1 (6 bases). From germline, CDR1 is SGHAT and CDR2 FQNNGV. The CDR3 totals 14 residues. V was shortened by 7 bases and J by 5 bases, with 18 bases between the two germline ends. This chain's CDR3 is CASNYVGTSHEQYF. CDR3 bases: TGTGCCAGCAACTACGTAGGGACATCCCACGAGCAGTACTTC.

This clonotype has a count of ten or more. The chain recombines TRBV19 with TRBJ2-2, with TRBD2 matching over 7 bases. This CDR3 is 15 amino acids long. CDR1 is LNHDA and CDR2 is SQIVND in the germline V gene (reference sequence). Trimming removed 2 bases from V and 4 bases from J; junction bases left unmatched: 4. CDR3 nucleotides: TGTGCCAGTAGTATAAGTGGCGGGAGCACCGGGGAGCTGTTTTTT. This translates into CASSISGGSTGELFF.

The V and J genes are TRBV10-2 and TRBJ2-2; TRBD2 agrees at 12 bases. Germline CDR1 is WSHSY and CDR2 is SAAADI. This CDR3 is built from 15 residues. V was clipped by 9 bases and J by 3 bases; unmatched bases: 5. The DNA for the CDR3 is TGCGCCAGAAGGACTAGCGGGACCGACACCGGGGAGCTGTTTTTT. Its translation: CARRTSGTDTGELFF.

This clonotype was seen ten or more times. The CDR3 coding sequence is TGTGCCAGCAGCCAAGCAGGGGGAATCGGGGAGCTGTTTTTT. This encodes CASSQAGGIGELFF. This chain connects TRBV3-1 to TRBJ2-2, with 7 bases matching TRBD1. From germline, CDR1 is LGHDT and CDR2 YNNKEL (reference sequence). The CDR3 totals 14 residues. V lost 1 base and J lost 7; bases outside the gene matches: 3. The entire variable domain, with the rest obtained from reference TRBV3-1 and TRBJ2-2, is as follows: DTAVSQTPKYLVTQMGNDKSIKCEQNLGHDTMYWYKQDSKKFLKIMFSYNNKELIINETVPNRFSPKSPDKAHLNLHINSLELGDSAVYFCASSQAGGIGELFFGEGSRLTVL.

The chain links TRBV20-1 to TRBJ2-5, with D tentatively TRBD1 (8 bases). V lost 5 bases and J 5 bases, leaving 24 bases between the germline ends. CDR3 length equals 16 residues. CDR1 is DFQATT, CDR2 SNEGSKA, per germline (reference sequence). CDR3 coding DNA: TGCAGTGCTCTAAAGCGGGACAGGACGTTTCTGGAGACCCAGTACTTC. Residues: CSALKRDRTFLETQYF.

This clonotype was observed a handful of times. A much more abundant neighbour one base away suggests this may be a read error. The chain combines TRBV5-5 with TRBJ2-7, with D unclear. The CDR3 runs to 12 residues. Germline CDR1 reads SGHKS; CDR2 reads YYEKEE (reference sequence). CDR3 sequence (DNA): TGTGCCAGCAGCCCCCCTTCCTCCGAGCAGTACTTC. This encodes CASSPPSSEQYF. The full variable domain, with the rest looked up from reference TRBV5-5 and TRBJ2-7, is DAGVTQSPTHLIKTRGQQVTLRCSPISGHKSVSWYQQVLGQGPQFIFQYYEKEERGRGNFPDRFSARQFPNYSSELNVNALLLGDSALYLCASSPPSSEQYFGPGTRLTVT.

There are many counts of this clonotype. The J gene is TRBJ2-3, the V gene TRBV11-3; 7 bases agree with TRBD2. The CDR3 is 18 residues long. Trimming took 1 base from V and 6 from J; bases not matched to a gene: 16. The germline V gene encodes CDR1 SGHNT and CDR2 YENEEA. The CDR3 nucleotides read TGTGCCAGCAGCTTAGGACGCGGGAGAACGGGGGGATTTGATACGCAGTATTTT. This gives the protein CASSLGRGRTGGFDTQYF.

This clonotype was counted between two and nine times. Relative to the germline gene, one junction end is altered; a read error may explain this. The rearrangement joins TRBV6-5 to TRBJ2-4; D may match TRBD1 or TRBD2 (6 bases each). Per the germline V gene, CDR1 is MNHEY and CDR2 is SVGAGI. The CDR3 totals 15 residues. DNA of the CDR3: TGTGCCAGCAGTCACTCGACGGGGGCCGGGAACATTCAGTACTTC. Translated, it gives CASSHSTGAGNIQYF.

Ten or more counts support this clonotype. The chain carries TRBV5-1 and TRBJ1-2; TRBD1 is a possible D gene (6 bases). V lost 5 bases, J lost 2 bases, and 19 bases lay in between. Germline V lookup: CDR1 SGHRS, CDR2 YFSETQ. The CDR3 runs to 16 residues. This CDR3 is CASSGRAGGANYGYTF. The CDR3 DNA is TGCGCCAGCAGTGGTCGGGCTGGGGGCGCCAACTATGGCTACACCTTC.

This clonotype was seen only a few times. The CDR3 loop is CASSSPGGETQYF. CDR3 in DNA: TGCGCCAGCAGCAGCCCGGGGGGAGAGACCCAGTACTTC. This chain joins TRBV4-1 and TRBJ2-5; 7 bases agree with TRBD2. Germline assignment: CDR1 MGHRA and CDR2 YSYEKL. The CDR3 extends over 13 amino acids. V trimming: 5 bases; J trimming: 4 bases; junction bases outside the gene matches: 4.

Worth noting for this clonotype: The CDR3 ends on some other residue instead of the conserved phenylalanine or tryptophan, so this is likely a read error. This sequence joins TRBV28 and TRBJ1-1; D is undetermined. CDR1 MDHEN and CDR2 SYDVKM come from the germline V gene. Trimming stripped 1 base from V and 7 bases from J, with 7 bases between. The CDR3 has 12 residues. DNA for the CDR3: TGTGCCAGCAGTTTATCCGGGCTTGAAGCTTTCCTT. It encodes CASSLSGLEAFL.

This clonotype was seen more than once but under ten times. Relative to the germline gene, one junction end is altered; a read error may explain this. The chain recombines TRBV20-1 with TRBJ1-1; D perhaps matches TRBD1 (5 bases). Germline CDR1 DFQATT, CDR2 SNEGSKA (reference sequence). This CDR3 contains 12 residues. The CDR3 reads CSARGEFTEAFF. CDR3 coding DNA: TGCAGTGCGAGAGGGGAGTTCACTGAAGCTTTCTTT.

This clonotype was counted many times. The chain couples TRBV12-3 or TRBV12-4 to TRBJ1-2; maybe TRBD1 (6 bases). Trimming took off 4 bases at V and 5 bases at J, with 23 bases between the two ends. This CDR3 comprises 17 residues. The CDR3 is CASSSQGSPKSYYGYTF. In nucleotides, the CDR3 is TGTGCCAGCAGTTCACAGGGATCTCCCAAGTCTTATTATGGCTACACCTTC.

This clonotype has just a few counts. The V gene is TRBV5-1, the J gene TRBJ2-2; weak D call: TRBD2 (6 bases). Trimming shortened V by 4 bases and J by 8 bases, and 12 bases separated the two germline ends. The CDR3 runs to 13 residues. CDR1 and CDR2 (germline): SGHRS, YFSETQ. In nucleotides, the CDR3 is TGCGCCAGCAGCGGGGGGACGGCTGGGGAGCTGTTTTTT. Protein product: CASSGGTAGELFF.

The rearrangement uses TRBV29-1 and TRBJ1-2; TRBD1 might be the D (6 bases). Germline loops: CDR1 SQVTM, CDR2 ANQGSEA. The CDR3 is made up of 14 amino acids. Deletions cut 6 bases from V and 3 bases from J, with 17 bases between. CDR3 sequence: CSVAGGRNHYGYTF. The CDR3 bases are TGCAGCGTCGCCGGGGGGCGCAATCACTATGGCTACACCTTC.

The rearrangement uses TRBV2 and TRBJ2-7; D is ambiguous. This CDR3 region has 12 residues. V gave up 4 bases and J gave up 1 base, with 5 bases separating them. Per the germline V gene, CDR1 is SNHLY and CDR2 is FYNNEI. The chain's CDR3 is CASSGPSYEQYF. CDR3 sequence (DNA): TGTGCCAGCAGTGGTCCGTCCTACGAGCAGTACTTC.

This clonotype was observed a handful of times. Possible read error: a much larger clone is one base away. The chain couples TRBV6-5 to TRBJ2-3; 8 bases agree with TRBD1. This CDR3 is 14 amino acids long. V gave up 5 bases and J gave up 5 bases; unmatched junction bases: 6. CDR1 and CDR2 (germline): MNHEY, SVGAGI. The CDR3 spells CASSPGGVLDTQYF. The CDR3 nucleotides read TGTGCCAGCAGTCCAGGGGGCGTATTAGATACGCAGTATTTT.